This is a list of T cell receptor beta chains from one sample in a study of blood T cell repertoires in COVID-19. TCRdb keeps only in-frame clones here, not all; method: immunoSEQ multiplex PCR. The sample lists approximately 250,000 clones, around four fifths occurring once. Sequencing used peripheral blood. The receptors stem from a man between 60 and 75 years old who had recovered from COVID-19. CDR3s include the opening cysteine and the closing phenylalanine or tryptophan. Fields, in order: CDR3 DNA, CDR3 protein, V gene, D gene, J gene, clone size. The D gene is left open where the match is weak. Rows give clone size only sometimes, using once, few, many, or a class for an expanded clone.

CDR3 DNA: TGTGCCAGCAGTTACTCGAGGCAGAATAGCAATCAGCCCCAGCATTTT; CDR3 protein: CASSYSRQNSNQPQHF; V gene: TRBV6-6; D gene: -; J gene: TRBJ1-5; clone size: -
CDR3 DNA: TGTGCCAGCAGTGACTCAACAGGGGGCTACAATGAGCAGTTCTTC; CDR3 protein: CASSDSTGGYNEQFF; V gene: TRBV6-4; D gene: TRBD1; J gene: TRBJ2-1; clone size: few
CDR3 DNA: TGTGCCAGCAGTTTTTTGGACTTTAGAAATAGCAATCAGCCCCAGCATTTT; CDR3 protein: CASSFLDFRNSNQPQHF; V gene: TRBV27; D gene: -; J gene: TRBJ1-5; clone size: once
CDR3 DNA: TGTGCCAGCAGTTTAAACCTCTGGGCTCCCTACGAGCAGTACTTC; CDR3 protein: CASSLNLWAPYEQYF; V gene: TRBV6-5; D gene: -; J gene: TRBJ2-7; clone size: -
CDR3 DNA: TGCAGTGCTAGGAGCGGAGAGACCCAGTACTTC; CDR3 protein: CSARSGETQYF; V gene: TRBV20-1; D gene: -; J gene: TRBJ2-5; clone size: -
CDR3 DNA: TGCGCCAGCAGCTGGAGACTAGCGGGAGGGTCCTACAATGAGCAGTTCTTC; CDR3 protein: CASSWRLAGGSYNEQFF; V gene: TRBV5-1; D gene: TRBD2; J gene: TRBJ2-1; clone size: -
CDR3 DNA: TGTGCCAGCTTGGGAACCGGGAAATCATGGGATACGCAGTATTTT; CDR3 protein: CASLGTGKSWDTQYF; V gene: TRBV27; D gene: -; J gene: TRBJ2-3; clone size: -
CDR3 DNA: TGTGCCATCAGTGAGTCGGGCGGAGGGGCCTACGAGCAGTACTTC; CDR3 protein: CAISESGGGAYEQYF; V gene: TRBV10-3; D gene: -; J gene: TRBJ2-7; clone size: few
CDR3 DNA: TGCAGCGTTGAATGGGCAAGAGCGGGAGCCAACGGGGAGCTGTTTTTT; CDR3 protein: CSVEWARAGANGELFF; V gene: TRBV29-1; D gene: TRBD2; J gene: TRBJ2-2; clone size: once
CDR3 DNA: TGTGCCAGCACCCGAACAGGGGGCGGAGAGACCCAGTACTTC; CDR3 protein: CASTRTGGGETQYF; V gene: TRBV28; D gene: TRBD1; J gene: TRBJ2-5; clone size: -
CDR3 DNA: TGTGCCAGCACGGGCGGGGGTGTGACAGATACGCAGTATTTT; CDR3 protein: CASTGGGVTDTQYF; V gene: TRBV28; D gene: TRBD2; J gene: TRBJ2-3; clone size: -
CDR3 DNA: TGTGCCAGCAGTGAAAACTCACAGGTGGGAGGGACTGAAGCTTTCTTT; CDR3 protein: CASSENSQVGGTEAFF; V gene: TRBV2; D gene: -; J gene: TRBJ1-1; clone size: -
CDR3 DNA: TGTGCCAGTAGAGATTCGGACAGAACAGATACGCAGTATTTT; CDR3 protein: CASRDSDRTDTQYF; V gene: TRBV19; D gene: -; J gene: TRBJ2-3; clone size: -
CDR3 DNA: TGTGCCAGCGGTAAAAAGGGGGCAGGGGACAGCTCTGGAAACACCATATATTTT; CDR3 protein: CASGKKGAGDSSGNTIYF; V gene: TRBV9; D gene: TRBD1; J gene: TRBJ1-3; clone size: -
CDR3 DNA: TGTGCCAGCAGTTTATCGTCCCCGGGTTTCTCTGGAAACACCATATATTTT; CDR3 protein: CASSLSSPGFSGNTIYF; V gene: TRBV27; D gene: -; J gene: TRBJ1-3; clone size: -
CDR3 DNA: TGCAGCGTTGAGGCGGGGTACACCGGGGAGCTGTTTTTT; CDR3 protein: CSVEAGYTGELFF; V gene: TRBV29-1; D gene: -; J gene: TRBJ2-2; clone size: -
CDR3 DNA: TGTGCCAGCAGTTTCGTTCCCGGGGAGCTGTTTTTT; CDR3 protein: CASSFVPGELFF; V gene: TRBV27; D gene: -; J gene: TRBJ2-2; clone size: -
CDR3 DNA: TGTGCCAGCACCCAACAGGGGACGGGTCAGCCCCAGCATTTT; CDR3 protein: CASTQQGTGQPQHF; V gene: TRBV6-5; D gene: TRBD1; J gene: TRBJ1-5; clone size: -
CDR3 DNA: TGTGCCAGCAGCTCATCGGGACAGCTGAACACCGGGGAGCTGTTTTTT; CDR3 protein: CASSSSGQLNTGELFF; V gene: TRBV7-2; D gene: TRBD1; J gene: TRBJ2-2; clone size: -
CDR3 DNA: TGTGCCAGCAGCACCGACCCGGGACAGGGTTCCTCAAACTATGGCTACACCTTC; CDR3 protein: CASSTDPGQGSSNYGYTF; V gene: TRBV5-5; D gene: TRBD1; J gene: TRBJ1-2; clone size: -
CDR3 DNA: TGTGCCAGCAGTCTAGCTAGCACAGATACGCAGTATTTT; CDR3 protein: CASSLASTDTQYF; V gene: TRBV6-6; D gene: -; J gene: TRBJ2-3; clone size: -
CDR3 DNA: TGTGCCAGCAGTGACTACGGGGGCTCTGGGGCCAACGTCCTGACTTTC; CDR3 protein: CASSDYGGSGANVLTF; V gene: TRBV6-4; D gene: -; J gene: TRBJ2-6; clone size: -
CDR3 DNA: TGCGCCAGCAGGAGAGAATTACAGGCCCCTCTGCAGTATTTT; CDR3 protein: CASRRELQAPLQYF; V gene: TRBV5-1; D gene: -; J gene: TRBJ2-3; clone size: -
CDR3 DNA: TGTGCCAGCAGTCCACAGGGAACTAGGGAAGCTTTCTTT; CDR3 protein: CASSPQGTREAFF; V gene: TRBV6-6; D gene: -; J gene: TRBJ1-1; clone size: -
CDR3 DNA: TGTGCCAGTAGCCTGAGCGGGGAGAACAATGAGCAGTTCTTC; CDR3 protein: CASSLSGENNEQFF; V gene: TRBV19; D gene: TRBD2; J gene: TRBJ2-1; clone size: -